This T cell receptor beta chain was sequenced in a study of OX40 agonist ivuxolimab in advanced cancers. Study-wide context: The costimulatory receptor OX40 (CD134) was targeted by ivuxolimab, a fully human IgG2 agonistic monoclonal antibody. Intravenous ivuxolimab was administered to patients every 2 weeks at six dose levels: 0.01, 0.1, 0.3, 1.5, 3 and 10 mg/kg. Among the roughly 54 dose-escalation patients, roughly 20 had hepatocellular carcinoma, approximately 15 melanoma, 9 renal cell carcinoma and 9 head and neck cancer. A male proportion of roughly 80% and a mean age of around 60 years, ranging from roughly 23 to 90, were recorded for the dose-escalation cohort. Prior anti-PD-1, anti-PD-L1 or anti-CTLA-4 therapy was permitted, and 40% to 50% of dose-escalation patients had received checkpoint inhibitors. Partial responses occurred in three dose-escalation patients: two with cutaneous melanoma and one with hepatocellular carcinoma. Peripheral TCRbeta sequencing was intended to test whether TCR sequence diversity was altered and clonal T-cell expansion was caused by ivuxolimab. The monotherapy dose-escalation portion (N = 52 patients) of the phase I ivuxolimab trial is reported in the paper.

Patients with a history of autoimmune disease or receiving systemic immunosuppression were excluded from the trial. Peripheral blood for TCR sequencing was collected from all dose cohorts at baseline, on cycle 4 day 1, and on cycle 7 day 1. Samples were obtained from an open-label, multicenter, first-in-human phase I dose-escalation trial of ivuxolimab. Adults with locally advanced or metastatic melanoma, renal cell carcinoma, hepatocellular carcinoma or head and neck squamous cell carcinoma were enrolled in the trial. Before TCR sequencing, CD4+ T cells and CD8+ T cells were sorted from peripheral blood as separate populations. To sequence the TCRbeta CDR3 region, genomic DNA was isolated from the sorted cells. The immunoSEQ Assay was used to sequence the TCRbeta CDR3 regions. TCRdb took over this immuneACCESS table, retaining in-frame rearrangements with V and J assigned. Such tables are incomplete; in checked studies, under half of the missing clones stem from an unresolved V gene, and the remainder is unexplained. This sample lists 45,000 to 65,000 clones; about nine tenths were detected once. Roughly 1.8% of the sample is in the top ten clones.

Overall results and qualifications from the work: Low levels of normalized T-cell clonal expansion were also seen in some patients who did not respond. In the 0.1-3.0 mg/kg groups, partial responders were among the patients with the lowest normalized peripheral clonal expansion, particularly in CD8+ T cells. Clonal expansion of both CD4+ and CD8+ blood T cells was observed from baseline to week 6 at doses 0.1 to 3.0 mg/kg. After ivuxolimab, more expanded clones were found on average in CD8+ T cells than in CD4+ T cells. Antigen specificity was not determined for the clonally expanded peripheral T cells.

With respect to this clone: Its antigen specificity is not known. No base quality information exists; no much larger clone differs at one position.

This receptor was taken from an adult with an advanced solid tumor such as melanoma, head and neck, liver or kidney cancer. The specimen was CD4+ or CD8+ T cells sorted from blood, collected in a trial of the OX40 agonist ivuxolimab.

The DNA reads TGCGCCAGCAGCTGGACAGGGGGCGGTGATCAGCCCCAGCATTTT. This is translated as CASSWTGGGDQPQHF. Recombination linked TRBV5-1 to TRBJ1-5; the central 11 bases match TRBD1. Sequences SGHRS (CDR1) and YFSETQ (CDR2) are obtained from the germline V gene. Its CDR3 holds 15 amino acids, cysteine through phenylalanine. The retained sequence is limited to the CDR3, 45 bases, with the frame set at the first base. Ends trimmed: V by 3 bases, J by 5 bases; bases unmatched to a gene: 4.